A selection of T cell receptor beta chains follows, all from one sample in a study of beta chain features in type 1 diabetes. Assay: immunoSEQ multiplex PCR; the TCRdb copy retains only in-frame clones and omits some. The data show about 370,000 clones, with over 13% seen just once and approximately 0.02% held by the top ten. The sample taken for sequencing was naive CD4+ T cells from blood. Receptor source: a woman younger than 30 in good health. Each CDR3 is given with its conserved first and last residue. The D gene is left open where the match is weak. The size field is filled for only some rows; it gives once, few, many or a size class.

CDR3nt	CDR3aa	abundance	j_gene	d_gene	v_gene
TGTGCCAGCAAGCAGGGGGCCGTGAGCTCCTACGAGCAGTACTTC	CASKQGAVSSYEQYF	few	TRBJ2-7	TRBD1	TRBV6-5
TGTGCCAGCAGTGACCGGGACAGGGGGCCCTACGAGCAGTACTTC	CASSDRDRGPYEQYF	-	TRBJ2-7	TRBD1	TRBV25-1
TGTGCCAGCAGTTCACAGCTTTTGGTCGGACAACTATTT	CASSSQLLVGQLF	few	TRBJ1-1	-	TRBV5-8
TGTGCCAGCAGCCCTCCGGGACTAGCGGACAATGAGCAGTTCTTC	CASSPPGLADNEQFF	few	TRBJ2-1	TRBD2	TRBV5-4
TGTGCCTGGAGTGCCGGTGTGACTAGCGGGAGGCTTAATGAGCAGTTCTTC	CAWSAGVTSGRLNEQFF	few	TRBJ2-1	TRBD2	TRBV30
TGTGCCGTGCGACAGGGGATTTCCTACGAGCAGTACTTC	CAVRQGISYEQYF	-	TRBJ2-7	TRBD1	TRBV19
TGTGCCAGCAGCTTGAAGGGGGCGCACACTGAAGCTTTCTTT	CASSLKGAHTEAFF	-	TRBJ1-1	TRBD1	TRBV5-6
TGTGCTAGTGGTTTGGTTCTGGGACAGCGGGGGACTGAAGCTTTCTTT	CASGLVLGQRGTEAFF	few	TRBJ1-1	TRBD1	TRBV12-5
TGCGCCAGCAGCCAAGAACTAGCGGGAGGAATAACCGGGGAGCTGTTTTTT	CASSQELAGGITGELFF	few	TRBJ2-2	TRBD2	TRBV4-3
TGTGCCAGCACGAAATGGGGACTAGCGGGAGGTACCCAGGAGACCCAGTACTTC	CASTKWGLAGGTQETQYF	few	TRBJ2-5	TRBD2	TRBV27
TGTGCCAGCAGTCATCCCAGGCCGAGCTCCTACGAGCAGTACTTC	CASSHPRPSSYEQYF	-	TRBJ2-7	-	TRBV28
TGTGCTTCGGCAAGCGGGGGCTTTAGAAACATTCAGTACTTC	CASASGGFRNIQYF	-	TRBJ2-4	TRBD2	TRBV28
TGTGCCAGCAGTTTAATCAGAGACAGAGCCTATGGCTACACCTTC	CASSLIRDRAYGYTF	-	TRBJ1-2	-	TRBV27
TGTGCCAGCAGTCCCCAACATAACAAGCAGTACTTC	CASSPQHNKQYF	few	TRBJ2-7	-	TRBV28
TGTGCCTGGAGTGCAGTGGACAGTCACCCTGAATGGAACACTGAAGCTTTCTTT	CAWSAVDSHPEWNTEAFF	-	TRBJ1-1	-	TRBV30
TGTGCCAGCAGTCCTCAGGGGCAGATTTACAATGAGCAGTTCTTC	CASSPQGQIYNEQFF	-	TRBJ2-1	-	TRBV27
TGTGCCAGCAGTCCTTCTACGAACACCGGGGAGCTGTTTTTT	CASSPSTNTGELFF	few	TRBJ2-2	-	TRBV9
TGTGCCAGCAGCCCGACGGGACTAGCGGGCCAAGCAGATACGCAGTATTTT	CASSPTGLAGQADTQYF	-	TRBJ2-3	TRBD2	TRBV4-2
TGCAGCGTTCGGAGCCTCACCTACAATGAGCAGTTCTTC	CSVRSLTYNEQFF	-	TRBJ2-1	-	TRBV29-1
TGTGCCAGCAGCGTTAGCGGAAGCTCCTACAATGAGCAGTTCTTC	CASSVSGSSYNEQFF	-	TRBJ2-1	-	TRBV9
TGTGCTAGCAGCTTAGTACAGCAGGGAGGTGAGCAGTTCTTC	CASSLVQQGGEQFF	-	TRBJ2-1	-	TRBV7-7
TGCGCCAGCAGCGGACGACTAGCAACAGATACGCAGTATTTT	CASSGRLATDTQYF	few	TRBJ2-3	TRBD2	TRBV4-1
TGTGCCAGCAGCACATACAATGAGCAGTTCTTC	CASSTYNEQFF	few	TRBJ2-1	-	TRBV4-2
TGCGCCAGCAGCCTAGACAGGGTCGGTGGCGAGCAGTACTTC	CASSLDRVGGEQYF	few	TRBJ2-7	TRBD1	TRBV5-1
TGCAGCGTCTCCGGGACTGAAAGCTCTCCCTATGGCTACACCTTC	CSVSGTESSPYGYTF	-	TRBJ1-2	-	TRBV29-1
TGTGCCAGCAGTGAAAACGAGGCGCAGGCTTTCTTT	CASSENEAQAFF	few	TRBJ1-1	-	TRBV25-1
TGTGCCAGCAGCACCCGACTAGCGGGAGGTGCTGGGGCCAACGTCCTGACTTTC	CASSTRLAGGAGANVLTF	few	TRBJ2-6	TRBD2	TRBV7-6
TGTGCCAGCAGTAGACAGGAGCTCTATGGCTACACCTTC	CASSRQELYGYTF	few	TRBJ1-2	-	TRBV6-6
TGTGCCAGCAGCGTAGGTCTAGGAACAGATACGCAGTATTTT	CASSVGLGTDTQYF	few	TRBJ2-3	-	TRBV9
TGTGCCTGGTCCCCCGGTCAGAGGAGGACTGAAGCTTTCTTT	CAWSPGQRRTEAFF	-	TRBJ1-1	-	TRBV30
TGTGCCAGCAGCTTCGGCAGGGGGCTAGAGCAGTACTTC	CASSFGRGLEQYF	few	TRBJ2-7	TRBD1	TRBV7-3
TGTGCCTGGAATGTCCAGGGCAGCACTGAAGCTTTCTTT	CAWNVQGSTEAFF	few	TRBJ1-1	-	TRBV30
TGTGCCAGCTCACCAGGTGGAGCCAATCAGCCCCAGCATTTT	CASSPGGANQPQHF	-	TRBJ1-5	-	TRBV18
TGTGCCAGCAGCAGGGCGGGGCCATATGGCTACACCTTC	CASSRAGPYGYTF	-	TRBJ1-2	-	TRBV6-5
TGTGCCAGCAGTTTTATATTACGGCAGCCCCAGCATTTT	CASSFILRQPQHF	-	TRBJ1-5	-	TRBV28
TGTGCCAGCAGCCCTGGGACAGAAGAGACCCAGTACTTC	CASSPGTEETQYF	-	TRBJ2-5	TRBD1	TRBV5-6
TGTGCCAGCAGTCGGACTAGCGGCCAGTACAATGAGCAGTTCTTC	CASSRTSGQYNEQFF	-	TRBJ2-1	TRBD2	TRBV2
TGCAGCGTTGTAAGGGACAGGGGGTTGGAGACCCAGTACTTC	CSVVRDRGLETQYF	-	TRBJ2-5	TRBD1	TRBV29-1
TGTGCCAGCAGGGGAAACAGACAGCCCTACGAGCAGTACTTC	CASRGNRQPYEQYF	-	TRBJ2-7	-	TRBV28
TGTGCCAGCTCAGTCTACAGGAAAGATGAGCAGTTCTTC	CASSVYRKDEQFF	-	TRBJ2-1	-	TRBV18
TGCAGCGGCGGGACTTCCAACGAGCAGTTCTTC	CSGGTSNEQFF	-	TRBJ2-1	-	TRBV29-1
TGCGCCAGCAGCTTGGAAGCGGGGGAGCAGTACTTC	CASSLEAGEQYF	few	TRBJ2-7	TRBD2	TRBV5-1
TGTGCCAGCAGCCCGATGGGGGGTAGCCCATCCTTC	CASSPMGGSPSF	few	TRBJ2-7	-	TRBV7-9
TGTGCCAGCAGCTTCCCACAGGGAACTGAAGCTTTCTTT	CASSFPQGTEAFF	-	TRBJ1-1	-	TRBV13
TGCGCCAGCAGCCAAGATGTGGGACTAGCGGGAGGGCCGGAATGGTACGATGAGCAGTTCTTC	CASSQDVGLAGGPEWYDEQFF	-	TRBJ2-1	TRBD2	TRBV4-3
TGTGCCAGCAGTGCCCACACTAGCTGGGTCACCGGGGAGCTGTTTTTT	CASSAHTSWVTGELFF	few	TRBJ2-2	-	TRBV28
TGTGCCAGCAGTCCCCCCTACGGAGGGGGCCCTCAGCCCCAGCATTTT	CASSPPYGGGPQPQHF	-	TRBJ1-5	TRBD1	TRBV2
TGTGCCAGCAGTTTCGTTAGCGGGTACAATGAGCAGTTCTTC	CASSFVSGYNEQFF	-	TRBJ2-1	TRBD2	TRBV28
TGTGCCTGGGCTAGCGGGAGCTCCTACAATGAGCAGTTCTTC	CAWASGSSYNEQFF	-	TRBJ2-1	TRBD2	TRBV30
TGTGCCAGCAGTTCTAGAAAGGACAGTGAAGCTTTCTTT	CASSSRKDSEAFF	few	TRBJ1-1	-	TRBV28
TGCGCCAGCGGATTGGCGGGACACACAGATACGCAGTATTTT	CASGLAGHTDTQYF	few	TRBJ2-3	-	TRBV5-1
TGCTCGACACGCTCTGGGGCCAACGTCCTGACTTTC	CSTRSGANVLTF	few	TRBJ2-6	-	TRBV29-1